This TCR beta chain came from a study of coeliac disease. Points from the study as a whole: Lower clonality than controls marked TRB and TRG repertoires from active celiac intraepithelial and lamina propria samples.

Cells were frozen in aliquots of around 490,000, and one aliquot per fraction was sequenced. The CDR3 consists of 15 residues. Germline CDR1 and CDR2: MNHNS and SASEGT. The V gene lost 6 bases and the J gene lost 5 bases, with 14 bases spanning the gap. As concerns this clone: Its antigen remains unknown.

TCRdb keeps only in-frame clones here, not all; method: immunoSEQ multiplex PCR. In the table there are over 3,500 clones, less than 70% of which are singletons. The V call is TRBV6-1, the J call TRBJ1-6; D perhaps matches TRBD1 (6 bases). This TCR came from a human donor with active celiac disease. The material sequenced was intraepithelial lymphocytes from the gut. In DNA form, the CDR3 reads TGTGCCAGCAGAGGATCCACAGGGAATAATTCACCCCTCCACTTT. Translation gives CASRGSTGNNSPLHF.